This entry lists 26 T cell receptor beta chains sequenced from one sample in a study of blood T cell repertoires in COVID-19. The table came from immunoSEQ multiplex PCR; TCRdb's copy has only in-frame clones and leaves some out. Of 210,000 or so clones detected, approximately 83% appear once; the ten largest clones hold about 1.3%. The sequenced material came from peripheral blood. These receptors were taken from a woman aged 25-40 years with COVID-19, enrolled during active disease.

DNA for the CDR3: TGTGCCAGCAGCACTGGGGACAAGGGCGTCAGCTACACCTTC. This encodes CASSTGDKGVSYTF. The V gene is TRBV9, the J gene TRBJ1-2; tentative D call: TRBD1 (6 bases). This CDR3 region has 14 residues. Germline lookup yields CDR1 SGDLS and CDR2 YYNGEE. Trimming pared 4 bases from V and 9 bases from J, leaving 19 bases between.

CDR3 DNA: TGTGCCAGCAGCTTGCTAACAGGGAGCGAAAAACTGTTTTTT. Translating gives CASSLLTGSEKLFF. This chain uses TRBV5-5 with TRBJ1-4; tentatively, D is TRBD1 (6 bases). The CDR3 loop spans 14 amino acids. In germline, CDR1 is SGHKS, CDR2 YYEKEE (reference sequence). Trimming pared 1 base from V and 8 bases from J, leaving 12 bases between.

The chain employs TRBV5-1 and TRBJ2-5; 7 nucleotides line up with TRBD1. The trim removed 7 bases at V and 1 base at J, leaving 16 bases unmatched. Germline V lookup: CDR1 SGHRS, CDR2 YFSETQ. The CDR3 is 17 amino acids. The chain's CDR3 is CASGPTRPTGTQETQYF. The DNA for the CDR3 is TGCGCCAGCGGTCCTACCCGCCCGACAGGGACCCAAGAGACCCAGTACTTC.

V is TRBV14 and J is TRBJ1-3, with D tentatively TRBD1 (5 bases). Trimming pared 2 bases from V and 4 bases from J, leaving 12 bases between. This CDR3 region has 15 residues. CDR1 and CDR2 (germline): SGHDN, FVKESK. DNA for the CDR3: TGTGCCAGCAGCCAACGAACTTACAGGGGAAACACCATATATTTT. Protein sequence: CASSQRTYRGNTIYF.

V gene TRBV9 combines with J gene TRBJ2-7; 8 bases fit TRBD2. V shed 0 bases, J shed 7 bases, and the junction held 12 bases outside the gene matches. CDR3 length equals 16 residues. Germline assignment: CDR1 SGDLS and CDR2 YYNGEE. The CDR3 loop reads CASSVGSSGGTAEQYF. CDR3 DNA: TGTGCCAGCAGCGTAGGGTCCAGCGGGGGTACGGCAGAGCAGTACTTC.

The V gene is TRBV3-1 (or the pseudogene TRBV3-2), the J gene TRBJ1-4; D possibly corresponds to TRBD1 (6 bases). CDR1 and CDR2 from the germline V gene are LGHDT and YNNKEL (reference sequence). The V end lost 0 bases, the J end lost 6 bases, and 14 bases lay between the germline ends. The CDR3 is 16 amino acids. The CDR3 DNA reads as TGTGCCAGCAGCCAAGATCTTAGAGGGGGGGATGAAAAACTGTTTTTT. Translating it yields CASSQDLRGGDEKLFF.

V and J are TRBV7-3 and TRBJ2-1; 16 nucleotides align to TRBD2. Trimming cost V 0 bases and J 9 bases; bases outside gene matches: 8. This CDR3 comprises 18 residues. The germline gives CDR1 SGHTA, CDR2 FQGTGA. The CDR3 bases are TGTGCCAGCAGCTTAACCGGGACTAGCGGGAGGGCCCAGGGTGAGCAGTTCTTC. Protein sequence: CASSLTGTSGRAQGEQFF.

CDR3 loop: CASSYPSGAYNSPLHF. CDR3 coding DNA: TGTGCCAGCAGCTATCCTTCAGGGGCCTATAATTCACCCCTCCACTTT. This chain uses TRBV28 with TRBJ1-6; TRBD1 might be the D (6 bases). V dropped 6 bases and J dropped 2 bases, with 14 bases sitting between them. The length of the CDR3 is 16 residues. The germline CDR1 and CDR2 sequences are MDHEN and SYDVKM.

The chain links TRBV15 to TRBJ1-2; tentative D call: TRBD1 (5 bases). This CDR3 contains 13 residues. The germline gives CDR1 LNHNV, CDR2 YYDKDF (reference sequence). Trimming removed 1 base at V and 8 bases at J, with 11 bases between. The CDR3 DNA follows: TGTGCCACCAGCAGAGTTAAGGGGCAAGGCTACACCTTC. Translating it yields CATSRVKGQGYTF.

This chain connects TRBV2 to TRBJ1-2; TRBD1 matches at 8 bases. CDR3 length: 12 amino acids. V lost 8 bases to trimming and J lost 3 bases; unmatched junction nucleotides: 2. Germline values: CDR1 SNHLY, CDR2 FYNNEI. The CDR3, as DNA: TGTGCCAGCGGACAGGGTGACTATGGCTACACCTTC. Its protein is CASGQGDYGYTF. The full variable domain, rest sourced from reference TRBV2 and TRBJ1-2, is EPEVTQTPSHQVTQMGQEVILRCVPISNHLYFYWYRQILGQKVEFLVSFYNNEISEKSEIFDDQFSVERPDGSNFTLKIRSTKLEDSAMYFCASGQGDYGYTFGSGTRLTVV.

The chain employs TRBV5-4 and TRBJ2-3, with a possible D match to TRBD2 (5 bases). The CDR3 is made up of 13 amino acids. The germline V gene has CDR1 SGHNT and CDR2 YYREEE (reference sequence). V was pared by 9 bases and J by 0 bases, with 11 bases between. CDR3 nucleotide sequence: TGTGCCAAGAGAGGGAGTAGCACAGATACGCAGTATTTT. Amino acid sequence: CAKRGSSTDTQYF.

The CDR3 region has the DNA TGCGCCAGCAAAAGTGAGGGGGCTAGCTATGGCTACACCTTC. Translating it yields CASKSEGASYGYTF. The chain joins TRBV5-1 to TRBJ1-2; 7 nucleotides agree with TRBD1. The trim removed 6 bases at V and 4 bases at J, leaving 9 bases unmatched. Germline loops: CDR1 SGHRS, CDR2 YFSETQ. The CDR3 runs 14 residues.

This clone was observed a handful of times. The chain links TRBV6-2 or TRBV6-3 to TRBJ2-3, with 11 nucleotides matching TRBD1. This CDR3 is 17 amino acids long. With V trimmed by 4 bases and J by 4 bases, 10 bases remained unmatched. Germline V gives CDR1 MNHEY, CDR2 SVGEGT. The CDR3 nucleotides are TGTGCCAGCAGTTCCCGCAACCGGGACAGGGGGTCAGATACGCAGTATTTT. Translated, it gives CASSSRNRDRGSDTQYF.

V and J are TRBV4-2 and TRBJ2-2; TRBD1 matches 10 bases. Germline V gene sequence: CDR1 LGHNA, CDR2 YNFKEQ. With 4 bases clipped from V and 5 bases from J, the junction kept 10 bases outside the gene matches. The CDR3 runs to 17 residues. CDR3: CASSLRTGTGDTGELFF. DNA for the CDR3: TGTGCCAGCAGCCTTAGGACCGGGACAGGGGATACCGGGGAGCTGTTTTTT.

The genes are TRBV30 and TRBJ1-2, with TRBD1 matching over 7 bases. Germline CDR1 is GTSNPN and CDR2 is SVGIG (reference sequence). V dropped 6 bases and J dropped 14; count of bases not matched to a gene: 9. This CDR3 region has 10 residues. The CDR3 sequence: CACGQVAGTF. The CDR3 nucleotides are TGTGCCTGCGGACAGGTCGCGGGGACCTTC.

The chain links TRBV7-2 to TRBJ2-7; 8 bases align to TRBD2. Germline values: CDR1 SGHTA, CDR2 FQGNSA. Unmatched junction bases numbered 6, after V lost 5 bases and J lost 0 bases. This CDR3 contains 15 residues. The CDR3 DNA is TGTGCCAGCAGCATTAGCGGGGAGAGCTCCTACGAGCAGTACTTC. Translating it yields CASSISGESSYEQYF.

About this clone: This CDR3 is also generated by other DNA sequences in the sample. This chain links TRBV5-4 with TRBJ2-7, with 9 bases matching TRBD2. CDR1 and CDR2 from the germline V gene are SGHNT and YYREEE (reference sequence). The CDR3 runs 15 residues. Trimming at V came to 0 bases and at J to 1 base, leaving 2 bases not matched to a gene. In nucleotides, the CDR3 is TGTGCCAGCAGCTTGGGCCTAGCGGGGTCCTACGAGCAGTACTTC. This codes for CASSLGLAGSYEQYF.

J is TRBJ2-5 and V is TRBV23-1, with D possibly being TRBD2 (8 bases). TRBV23-1 is assigned to the ORF class and has an uncertain function. The CDR3 runs 19 residues. Trimming took off 7 bases at V and 5 bases at J, with 32 bases between the two ends. The CDR3 sequence is CASNQQTGNPAGLGETQYF. CDR3 nucleotides: TGCGCCAGCAACCAGCAGACAGGGAACCCCGCGGGACTAGGCGAGACCCAGTACTTC.

This clone was seen once. This sequence joins TRBV3-1 (or the pseudogene TRBV3-2) and TRBJ2-7; TRBD1 matches 7 bases. Germline values: CDR1 LGHDT, CDR2 YNNKEL (reference sequence). There are 17 residues in the CDR3. With V trimmed by 0 bases and J by 0 bases, 8 bases remained unmatched. Here the CDR3 reads CASSQEIGTASSYEQYF. The CDR3 coding sequence is TGTGCCAGCAGCCAAGAGATTGGGACAGCAAGCTCCTACGAGCAGTACTTC.

This clone was seen more than once but under ten times. The rearrangement links TRBV5-1 to TRBJ2-3, with TRBD2 as a possible D gene (6 bases). The length of the CDR3 is 16 residues. Deletions cut 4 bases from V and 0 bases from J, with 15 bases between. Germline V lookup: CDR1 SGHRS, CDR2 YFSETQ. The DNA for the CDR3 is TGCGCCAGCAGCCCGGGACGGGACTCTAGCACAGATACGCAGTATTTT. Its translation: CASSPGRDSSTDTQYF. Together with reference TRBV5-1 and TRBJ2-3, the CDR3 gives the full variable domain: KAGVTQTPRYLIKTRGQQVTLSCSPISGHRSVSWYQQTPGQGLQFLFEYFSETQRNKGNFPGRFSGRQFSNSRSEMNVSTLELGDSALYLCASSPGRDSSTDTQYFGPGTRLTVL.

The chain has TRBV28 and TRBJ2-5; TRBD1 matches 8 bases. The CDR3 runs to 14 residues. CDR1 and CDR2 from the germline V gene are MDHEN and SYDVKM. The trim removed 1 base at V and 5 bases at J, leaving 3 bases unmatched. The CDR3 DNA reads TGTGCCAGCAGTTTATTGACAGGGGAGGAGACCCAGTACTTC. It encodes CASSLLTGEETQYF.

This chain uses TRBV30 with TRBJ2-7, with 9 bases matching TRBD1. CDR1 is GTSNPN and CDR2 is SVGIG in the germline V gene (reference sequence). Trimming removed 3 bases from V and 4 bases from J; junction bases left unmatched: 7. This CDR3 has 14 residues. The CDR3 nucleotides are TGTGCCTGGAGAACCCTCGGGACAGGGTACGAGCAGTACTTC. Protein sequence: CAWRTLGTGYEQYF.

V and J are TRBV10-2 and TRBJ1-6; TRBD1 matches at 7 bases. The CDR3 length is 14 residues. V was pared by 6 bases and J by 7 bases, with 6 bases of the junction left unmatched. Germline-derived CDR1 and CDR2 are WSHSY and SAAADI. The CDR3 DNA is TGCGCCAGCAGCCCCGGGACAGCCAATTCACCCCTCCACTTT. Amino acids: CASSPGTANSPLHF.

The chain combines TRBV9 with TRBJ2-1, with D possibly TRBD1 on 7 matching bases. V shed 0 bases and J shed 6 bases, with 16 bases lying between them. Germline assignment: CDR1 SGDLS and CDR2 YYNGEE. The CDR3 is 16 amino acids. Here the CDR3 DNA reads TGTGCCAGCAGCGTAGCAGGGGGGTTAGTAGGCAATGAGCAGTTCTTC. Its translation: CASSVAGGLVGNEQFF. The full variable domain, its missing parts supplied by reference TRBV9 and TRBJ2-1, is DSGVTQTPKHLITATGQRVTLRCSPRSGDLSVYWYQQSLDQGLQFLIQYYNGEERAKGNILERFSAQQFPDLHSELNLSSLELGDSALYFCASSVAGGLVGNEQFFGPGTRLTVL.

The chain is built from TRBV10-3 and TRBJ1-2, with a tentative D call TRBD1 (6 bases). Trimming shortened V by 8 bases and J by 4 bases, and 11 bases separated the two germline ends. Per the germline V gene, CDR1 is ENHRY and CDR2 is SYGVKD. The CDR3 is 12 amino acids. DNA for the CDR3: TGTGCCATCTCGGGACAAAGCTATGGCTACACCTTC. It yields the protein CAISGQSYGYTF.

This chain links TRBV5-6 with TRBJ1-1; 9 bases are shared with TRBD1. J gave up 3 bases and V 6 bases, and 12 bases lay outside the gene matches. The CDR3 has 16 amino acids. Germline values: CDR1 SGHDT, CDR2 YYEEEE. The chain's CDR3 is CASTSYNRGPDTEAFF. Written as DNA, the CDR3 is TGTGCCAGCACTTCTTACAACAGGGGGCCGGACACTGAAGCTTTCTTT.